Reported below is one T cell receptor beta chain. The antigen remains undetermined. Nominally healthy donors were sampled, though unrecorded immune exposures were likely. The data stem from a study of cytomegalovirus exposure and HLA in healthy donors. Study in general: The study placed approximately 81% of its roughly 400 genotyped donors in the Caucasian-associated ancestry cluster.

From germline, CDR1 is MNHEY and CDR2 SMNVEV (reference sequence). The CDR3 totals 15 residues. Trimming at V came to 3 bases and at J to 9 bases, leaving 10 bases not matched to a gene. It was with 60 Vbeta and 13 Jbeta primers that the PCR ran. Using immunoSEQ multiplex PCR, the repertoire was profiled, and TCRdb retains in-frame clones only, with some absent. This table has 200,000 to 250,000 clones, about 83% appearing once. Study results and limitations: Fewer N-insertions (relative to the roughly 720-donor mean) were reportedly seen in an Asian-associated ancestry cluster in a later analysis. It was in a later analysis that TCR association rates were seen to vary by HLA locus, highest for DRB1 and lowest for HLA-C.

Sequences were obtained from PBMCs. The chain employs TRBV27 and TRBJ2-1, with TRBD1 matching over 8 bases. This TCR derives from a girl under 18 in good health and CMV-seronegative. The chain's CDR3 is CASSFFTGGGGEQFF. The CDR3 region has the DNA TGTGCCAGCAGTTTTTTCACAGGGGGTGGGGGTGAGCAGTTCTTC.